A selection of T cell receptor beta chains follows, all from one sample in a study of control samples from healthy donors and cancer patients. Generated by immunoSEQ multiplex PCR, the TCRdb table keeps only in-frame clones and is missing some. The data hold around 58,000 clones, with approximately 88% observed a single time. The source material was blood. These receptors originate from a man aged 50-59 years in good health. Each CDR3 is given with its conserved first and last residue. Each record gives: J gene, V gene, CDR3 length, D gene, clone size, CDR3 DNA, CDR3 protein. D genes are given only for firm matches. Not all rows give a size; the values are once, few, many and, for expanded clones, a class.

TRBJ2-7 TRBV18 16 TRBD2 . TGTGCCAGCTCACCCACGCGGGGGGAGTCTCCCTACGAGCAGTACTTC CASSPTRGESPYEQYF
TRBJ2-3 TRBV18 16 . . TGTGCCAGCTCGGCCGAGACACCTTTGGTTACAGATACGCAGTATTTT CASSAETPLVTDTQYF
TRBJ1-1 TRBV19 12 . . TGTGCCAGTAGTAGGGTGACCACTGAAGCTTTCTTT CASSRVTTEAFF
TRBJ2-5 TRBV9 15 TRBD1 . TGTGCCAGCAGCTCATCGACAGGGTGGGGAGAGACCCAGTACTTC CASSSSTGWGETQYF
TRBJ2-5 TRBV5-1 15 . . TGCGCCAGCAGCTTGGCTCGGGGGGCCCAAGAGACCCAGTACTTC CASSLARGAQETQYF
TRBJ2-7 TRBV10-1 16 TRBD2 few TGCGCCAGCGCCCCATATAGCGGGACCTCAACCTACGAGCAGTACTTC CASAPYSGTSTYEQYF
TRBJ1-5 TRBV12-3/TRBV12-4 13 . . TGTGCCAGCAGGTACACGGGGAATCAGCCCCAGCATTTT CASRYTGNQPQHF
TRBJ1-5 TRBV12-3/TRBV12-4 13 . . TGTGCCAGCAGCAACAGGGAAAATCAGCCCCAGCATTTT CASSNRENQPQHF
TRBJ1-1 TRBV30 12 . . TGTGCCTGGAGTGTACGGGGCACTGAAGCTTTCTTT CAWSVRGTEAFF
TRBJ2-2 TRBV11-3 16 TRBD2 . TGTGCCAGCAGCTTAGAAGGACTAGCATTTTCCGGGGAGCTGTTTTTT CASSLEGLAFSGELFF
TRBJ2-7 TRBV6-1 13 . . TGTGCCAGCAGTGAACAGGGGACGAGCGAGCAGTACTTC CASSEQGTSEQYF
TRBJ1-1 TRBV11-2 13 . . TGTGCCAGCAGCTTACAGGGGCTCACTGAAGCTTTCTTT CASSLQGLTEAFF
TRBJ2-7 TRBV3-1/TRBV3-2 15 TRBD1 . TGTGCCAGCAGCCATGGGGGACAGGGACTATACGAGCAGTACTTC CASSHGGQGLYEQYF
TRBJ1-2 TRBV16 16 . . TGTGCCAGCAGCCCATCGGTCCCTCCGGACGGGACCGGCTACACCTTC CASSPSVPPDGTGYTF
TRBJ2-1 TRBV5-1 18 TRBD2 . TGCGCCAGCAGCTCAGGACTAGCGGGAGACCTCTCCTACAATGAGCAGTTCTTC CASSSGLAGDLSYNEQFF
TRBJ2-3 TRBV29-1 15 . . TGCAGCGTTGTAGGGACTCTCACCAACACAGATACGCAGTATTTT CSVVGTLTNTDTQYF
TRBJ2-7 TRBV6-1 19 . . TGTGCCAGCAGTGAAGCCCCCGAGGTGTCCTCCTCGGGCCCCTACGAGCAGTACTTC CASSEAPEVSSSGPYEQYF
TRBJ1-2 TRBV6-1 13 . . TGTGCCAGCAGTGAAGCTGGACTGAGCGGCTACACCTTC CASSEAGLSGYTF
TRBJ1-3 TRBV28 15 . . TGTGCCAGCAGCCGTCCTCGGGGGCCTGGAAACACCATATATTTT CASSRPRGPGNTIYF
TRBJ2-1 TRBV27 15 . . TGTGCCAGCAGTTTCCTGGACAAGAGCTACAATGAGCAGTTCTTC CASSFLDKSYNEQFF
TRBJ1-1 TRBV2 12 . . TGTGCCAGCATAGGGGGTTTAGAGGGAGCTTTCTTT CASIGGLEGAFF
TRBJ1-2 TRBV19 16 TRBD1 . TGTGCCAGTAGTAAAGGGACAGGGGGCGAACGGCATGGCTACACCTTC CASSKGTGGERHGYTF
TRBJ1-1 TRBV11-1 14 TRBD1 . TGTGCCAGCAGCCTTGCAGGGGGGCGCACTGAAGCTTTCTTT CASSLAGGRTEAFF
TRBJ1-1 TRBV9 14 . . TGTGCCAGCAGCGTCACAGGGAGGAGCACTGAAGCTTTCTTT CASSVTGRSTEAFF
TRBJ1-1 TRBV18 13 . . TGTGCCAGCTCTCGAGGGGTGAACACTGAAGCTTTCTTT CASSRGVNTEAFF
TRBJ1-5 TRBV6-5 14 . . TGTGCCAGCAGTAGAGGGCCTAGCAATCAGCCCCAGCATTTT CASSRGPSNQPQHF
TRBJ1-1 TRBV5-6 15 . . TGTGCCAGCAGCCCGGGACCGGATAGGAACACTGAAGCTTTCTTT CASSPGPDRNTEAFF
TRBJ1-5 TRBV7-9 14 TRBD1 few TGTGCCAGCAGCCCCTGGACAGGGGACCAGCCCCAGCATTTT CASSPWTGDQPQHF
TRBJ1-1 TRBV6-2/TRBV6-3 20 . . TGTGCCAGCAGTTGGAAAAAGGACAGACAGAACCCAGACATGAACACTGAAGCTTTCTTT CASSWKKDRQNPDMNTEAFF
TRBJ2-2 TRBV11-2 17 . . TGTGCCAGCAGCTTAGGGTTTTCAGGAGGGCTCACCGGGGAGCTGTTTTTT CASSLGFSGGLTGELFF
TRBJ2-3 TRBV28 14 . . TGTGCCAGCAGCTCCCTTAGGGGAGCAGATACGCAGTATTTT CASSSLRGADTQYF
TRBJ2-1 TRBV14 19 TRBD2 once TGTGCCAGCAGCCAAGATCCGGGACTAGCGGGGGGATCCTACAATGAGCAGTTCTTC CASSQDPGLAGGSYNEQFF
TRBJ1-5 TRBV9 17 TRBD1 . TGTGCCAGCCGTAACTACAGGGGGAGATTGGGCAATCAGCCCCAGCATTTT CASRNYRGRLGNQPQHF
TRBJ1-4 TRBV7-9 15 . . TGTGCCAGCAGCTCGGACCGGTCAACTAATGAAAAACTGTTTTTT CASSSDRSTNEKLFF
TRBJ2-3 TRBV3-1/TRBV3-2 16 . . TGTGCCAGCAGCCCTTTGGCAGCGGCTAGCACAGATACGCAGTATTTT CASSPLAAASTDTQYF
TRBJ1-4 TRBV28 14 TRBD1 once TGTGCCAGCAGTTTAGGGACAGGGGGAGAAAAACTGTTTTTT CASSLGTGGEKLFF
TRBJ2-7 TRBV5-6 17 TRBD2 . TGTGCCAGCAGCCAGACTAGCGGGAGCCTTAGCTCCTACGAGCAGTACTTC CASSQTSGSLSSYEQYF
TRBJ1-2 TRBV24-1 14 . . TGTGCCACCAGTGAGCCGACGGTAAACTATGGCTACACCTTC CATSEPTVNYGYTF
TRBJ1-5 TRBV30 14 . . TGTGCCTGGAACACAGGGTCTAGCAATCAGCCCCAGCATTTT CAWNTGSSNQPQHF
TRBJ2-3 TRBV12-3/TRBV12-4 12 . . TGTGCCAGCAGCTATTACACAGATACGCAGTATTTT CASSYYTDTQYF
TRBJ2-1 TRBV2 15 TRBD2 . TGTGCCAGCAGGGAGTCTAGCGGGACCTTGAATGAGCAGTTCTTC CASRESSGTLNEQFF
TRBJ1-1 TRBV28 14 . few TGTGCCAGCAGTTTCCTTGACAGGAACACTGAAGCTTTCTTT CASSFLDRNTEAFF
TRBJ1-6 TRBV5-5 14 . . TGTGCCAGCAGCTTGGAACAGGACGACTCACCCCTCCACTTT CASSLEQDDSPLHF
TRBJ1-2 TRBV14 14 . . TGTGCCAGCAGCCAGAACCCGGACGGAGATGGCTACACCTTC CASSQNPDGDGYTF
TRBJ1-6 TRBV27 15 TRBD1 once TGTGCCAGCAGTTCTCCCGGGACAGGGGTATCACCCCTCCACTTT CASSSPGTGVSPLHF
TRBJ1-1 TRBV30 19 . . TGTGCCTGGAGTTCGTGGACAGTTTCTACCATAAGCATGAACACTGAAGCTTTCTTT CAWSSWTVSTISMNTEAFF
TRBJ2-1 TRBV11-3 15 TRBD2 . TGTGCCAGCACCAAGTGGGCGGGAGACTACAATGAGCAGTTCTTC CASTKWAGDYNEQFF
TRBJ2-7 TRBV19 14 TRBD2 . TGTGCCAGTAGTTTGGGACTAGCGGACTACGAGCAGTACTTC CASSLGLADYEQYF
TRBJ2-1 TRBV7-8 17 TRBD2 . TGTGCCAGCAGCTTACCGAGGACCGGGACTAGCAACAATGAGCAGTTCTTC CASSLPRTGTSNNEQFF
TRBJ2-7 TRBV28 17 . . TGTGCCAGCAGTTCCGCTGCGGAGGGGATCTTCTCCTACGAGCAGTACTTC CASSSAAEGIFSYEQYF
TRBJ1-4 TRBV19 15 . . TGTGCCAGTAGTGTGGGAACAAGACCTTATGAAAAACTGTTTTTT CASSVGTRPYEKLFF
TRBJ1-4 TRBV15 16 TRBD1 . TGTGCCACCAGCAGAGATAGGCAGGGGGGTAATGAAAAACTGTTTTTT CATSRDRQGGNEKLFF
TRBJ1-3 TRBV3-1/TRBV3-2 14 . . TGTGCCAGCAGTCCCGGATTCTTTGGCAACACCATATATTTT CASSPGFFGNTIYF